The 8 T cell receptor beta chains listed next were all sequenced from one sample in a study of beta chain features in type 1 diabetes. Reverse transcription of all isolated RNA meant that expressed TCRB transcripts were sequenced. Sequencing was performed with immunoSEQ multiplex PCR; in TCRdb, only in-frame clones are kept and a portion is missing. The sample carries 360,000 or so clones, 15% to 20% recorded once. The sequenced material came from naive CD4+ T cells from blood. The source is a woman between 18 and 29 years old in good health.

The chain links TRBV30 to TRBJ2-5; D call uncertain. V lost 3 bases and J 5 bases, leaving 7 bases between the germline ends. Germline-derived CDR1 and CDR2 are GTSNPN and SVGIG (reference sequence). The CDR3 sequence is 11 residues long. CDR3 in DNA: TGTGCCTGGAGAAATCTGGAGACCCAGTACTTC. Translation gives CAWRNLETQYF.

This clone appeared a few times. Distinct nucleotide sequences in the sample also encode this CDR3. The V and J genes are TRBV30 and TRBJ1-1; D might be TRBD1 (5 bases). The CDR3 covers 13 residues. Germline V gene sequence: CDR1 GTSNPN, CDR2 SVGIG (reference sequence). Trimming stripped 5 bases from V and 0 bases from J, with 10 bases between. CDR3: CAWRRGMNTEAFF. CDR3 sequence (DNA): TGTGCCTGGCGGAGGGGCATGAACACTGAAGCTTTCTTT.

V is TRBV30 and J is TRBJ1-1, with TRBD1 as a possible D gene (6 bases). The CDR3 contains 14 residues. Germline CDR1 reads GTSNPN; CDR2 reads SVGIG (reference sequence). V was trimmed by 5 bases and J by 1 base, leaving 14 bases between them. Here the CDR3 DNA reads TGTGCCTGGGGCAGGGGCCTAGGGAACACTGAAGCTTTCTTT. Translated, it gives CAWGRGLGNTEAFF.

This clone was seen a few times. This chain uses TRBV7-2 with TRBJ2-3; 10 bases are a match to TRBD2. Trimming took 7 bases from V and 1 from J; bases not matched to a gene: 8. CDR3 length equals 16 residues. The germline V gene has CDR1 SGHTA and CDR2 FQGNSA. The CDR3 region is CASTILAGAGTDTQYF. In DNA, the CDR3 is TGTGCCAGCACCATCCTAGCGGGGGCAGGCACAGATACGCAGTATTTT.

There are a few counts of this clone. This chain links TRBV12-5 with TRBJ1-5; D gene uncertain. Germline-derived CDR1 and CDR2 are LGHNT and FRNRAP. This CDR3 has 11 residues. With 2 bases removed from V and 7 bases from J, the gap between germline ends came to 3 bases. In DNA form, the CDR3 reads TGTGCTAGTGGTTTGTTACAGCCCCAGCATTTT. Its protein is CASGLLQPQHF.

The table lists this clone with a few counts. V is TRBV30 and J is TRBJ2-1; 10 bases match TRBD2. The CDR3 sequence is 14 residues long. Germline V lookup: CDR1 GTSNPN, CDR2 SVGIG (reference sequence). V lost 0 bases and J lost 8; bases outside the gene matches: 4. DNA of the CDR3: TGTGCCTGGAGTGTAGGACTAGCGGAGGATGAGCAGTTCTTC. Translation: CAWSVGLAEDEQFF.

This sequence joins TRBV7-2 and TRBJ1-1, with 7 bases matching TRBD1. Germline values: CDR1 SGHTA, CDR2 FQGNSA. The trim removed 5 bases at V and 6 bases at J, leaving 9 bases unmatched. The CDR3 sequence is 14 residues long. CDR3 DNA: TGTGCCAGCAGCCCCGGGACAGCTCGCGCTGAAGCTTTCTTT. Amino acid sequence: CASSPGTARAEAFF.

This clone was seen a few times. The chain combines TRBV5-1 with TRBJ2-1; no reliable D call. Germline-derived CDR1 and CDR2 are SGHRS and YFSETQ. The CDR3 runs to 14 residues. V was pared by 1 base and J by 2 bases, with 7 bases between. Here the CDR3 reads CASSLPTAYNEQFF. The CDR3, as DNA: TGCGCCAGCAGCTTGCCGACTGCCTACAATGAGCAGTTCTTC.